This TCR beta chain comes out of a study of early T cells in non-severe SARS-CoV-2 infection. Study context: Sequencing of bulk RNA from unsorted whole blood was done, without chain pairing.

Individual cDNA molecules carried attached unique molecular identifiers. TCRdb used MiXCR to reprocess the 5' RACE reads, holding one entry per CDR3 protein. Among roughly 32,000 distinct CDR3 sequences listed, roughly 3.9% were seen once. The CDR3 totals 16 residues. V lost 4 bases and J 1 base, leaving 15 bases between the germline ends. In germline, CDR1 is SGHNT, CDR2 YYREEE (reference sequence). The receptor was isolated from an adult who was a healthcare worker with PCR-confirmed SARS-CoV-2 infection or an uninfected control (not recorded which). The chain carries TRBV5-4 and TRBJ2-1, with a possible D match to TRBD2 (7 bases). Sequencing was performed on whole blood. In DNA form, the CDR3 reads TGTGCCAGCAGCCCCAGGGGCGGGGGATCCTACAATGAGCAGTTCTTC. Protein product: CASSPRGGGSYNEQFF.